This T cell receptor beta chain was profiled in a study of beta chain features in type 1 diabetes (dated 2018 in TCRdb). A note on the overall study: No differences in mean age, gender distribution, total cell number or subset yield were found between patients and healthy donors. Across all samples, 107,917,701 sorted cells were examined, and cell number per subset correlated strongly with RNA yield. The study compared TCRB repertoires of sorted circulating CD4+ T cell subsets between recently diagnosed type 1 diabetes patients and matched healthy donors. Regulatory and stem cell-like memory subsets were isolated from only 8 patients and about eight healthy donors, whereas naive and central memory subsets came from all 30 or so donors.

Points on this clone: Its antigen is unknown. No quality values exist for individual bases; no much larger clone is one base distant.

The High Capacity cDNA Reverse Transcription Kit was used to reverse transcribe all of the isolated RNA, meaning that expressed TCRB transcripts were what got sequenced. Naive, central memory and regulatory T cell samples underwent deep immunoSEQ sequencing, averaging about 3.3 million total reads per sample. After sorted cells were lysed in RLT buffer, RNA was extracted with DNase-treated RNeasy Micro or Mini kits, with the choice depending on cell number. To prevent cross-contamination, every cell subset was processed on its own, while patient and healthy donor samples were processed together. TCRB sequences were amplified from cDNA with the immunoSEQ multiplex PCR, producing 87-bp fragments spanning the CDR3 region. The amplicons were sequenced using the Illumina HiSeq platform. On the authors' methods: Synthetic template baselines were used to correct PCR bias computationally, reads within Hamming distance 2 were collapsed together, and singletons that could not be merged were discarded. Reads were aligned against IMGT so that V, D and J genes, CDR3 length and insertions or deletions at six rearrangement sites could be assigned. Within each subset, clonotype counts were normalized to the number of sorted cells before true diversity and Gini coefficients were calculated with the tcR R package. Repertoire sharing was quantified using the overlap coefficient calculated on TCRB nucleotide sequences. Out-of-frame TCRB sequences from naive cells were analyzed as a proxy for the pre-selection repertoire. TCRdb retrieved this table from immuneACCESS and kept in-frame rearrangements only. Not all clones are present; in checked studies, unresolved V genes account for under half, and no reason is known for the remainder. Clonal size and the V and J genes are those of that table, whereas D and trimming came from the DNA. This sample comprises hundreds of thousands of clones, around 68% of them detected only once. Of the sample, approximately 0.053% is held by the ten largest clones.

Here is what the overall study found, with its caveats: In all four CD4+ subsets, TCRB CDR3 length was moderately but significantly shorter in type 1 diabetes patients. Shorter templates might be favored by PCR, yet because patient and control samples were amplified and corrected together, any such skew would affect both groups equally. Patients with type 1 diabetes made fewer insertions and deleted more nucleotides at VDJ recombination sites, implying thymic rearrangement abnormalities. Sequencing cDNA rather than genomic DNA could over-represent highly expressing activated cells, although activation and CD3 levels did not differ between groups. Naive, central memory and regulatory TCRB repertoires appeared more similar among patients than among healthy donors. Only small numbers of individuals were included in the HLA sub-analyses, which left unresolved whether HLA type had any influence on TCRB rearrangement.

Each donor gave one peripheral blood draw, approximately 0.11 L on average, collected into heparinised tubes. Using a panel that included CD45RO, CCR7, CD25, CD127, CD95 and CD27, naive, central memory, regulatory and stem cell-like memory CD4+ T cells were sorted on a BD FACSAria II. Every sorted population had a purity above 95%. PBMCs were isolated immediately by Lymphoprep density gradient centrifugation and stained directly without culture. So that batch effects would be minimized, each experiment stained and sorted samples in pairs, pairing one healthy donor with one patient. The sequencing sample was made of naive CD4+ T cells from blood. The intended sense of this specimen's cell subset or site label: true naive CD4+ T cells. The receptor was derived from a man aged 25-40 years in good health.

The CDR3 region: CAISEGAQETQYF. The bases are TGTGCCATCAGTGAGGGGGCTCAAGAGACCCAGTACTTC. The rearranged chain carries TRBV10-3 and TRBJ2-5; TRBD1 is possibly the D segment (5 matching bases). A distance of 6 bases separates the germline ends of V and J, which lose 2 bases and 2 bases respectively. As encoded in the germline V gene, CDR1 is ENHRY while CDR2 is SYGVKD. The CDR3 measures 13 amino acids from cysteine to phenylalanine. CDR3 DNA is the only sequence kept; it has 39 bases, read in frame from the first base.